These 6 T cell receptor beta chains were all obtained from the same sample, sequenced in a study of blood T cells in healthy people across ages (dated by TCRdb to 2015 to 2017). The protocol used for the library was 5' RACE. The data were produced on an Illumina HiSeq 2500. The second PCR ran for about 7 to 11 cycles and used a J-beta primer mix along with a sample-barcoded 5' primer. TCRdb reanalyzed the raw reads on its own, using fastp at Q25 for trimming and MiXCR for clone calling, and kept in-frame beta chains. Each CDR3 protein appears once, grouped with its most common genes and DNA. The sample data list about 650,000 distinct CDR3 sequences, and less than 40% of these were observed just once. The ten largest clones capture about 16% of the sample. Specimen: blood. Every receptor here comes from a woman over 75 in good health. Donor details come from another sample of the same person, matched by shared clones.

The count of this clonotype is one. One end of the junction is discordant with germline, which a read error may explain. This chain uses TRBV6-5 with TRBJ1-6, with D possibly TRBD1 on 6 matching bases. The length of the CDR3 is 15 residues. The germline V gene has CDR1 MNHEY and CDR2 SVGAGI. The CDR3 protein is CASSYSNRETSHLHF. The CDR3 coding sequence is TGTGCCAGCAGTTACTCGAACAGGGAGACTTCACACCTCCACTTT.

Of note for this clonotype: This may be a read error: a much more frequent sequence differs by one nucleotide. The chain joins TRBV11-2 to TRBJ2-1; D is ambiguous. The V and J ends lost 4 bases and 9 bases respectively, with 19 bases between them. CDR3 length equals 15 residues. Germline CDR1 reads SGHAT; CDR2 reads FQNNGV. The CDR3 region is CASSSPGCDAGEQFF. CDR3 DNA sequence: TGTGCCAGCAGCTCCCCTGGGTGTGATGCCGGTGAGCAGTTCTTC. Combining the CDR3 with reference TRBV11-2 and TRBJ2-1 gives the whole variable domain EAGVAQSPRYKIIEKRQSVAFWCNPISGHATLYWYQQILGQGPKLLIQFQNNGVVDDSQLPKDRFSAERLKGVDSTLKIQPAKLEDSAVYLCASSSPGCDAGEQFFGPGTRLTVL.

This clonotype was found many times. The rearrangement uses TRBV5-5 and TRBJ1-2; D is unresolved. V lost 0 bases, J lost 0 bases, and 9 bases lay in between. The CDR3 is made up of 15 amino acids. Germline lookup yields CDR1 SGHKS and CDR2 YYEKEE (reference sequence). The CDR3 region has the DNA TGTGCCAGCAGCTTGGAGGACGGTACTAACTATGGCTACACCTTC. This codes for CASSLEDGTNYGYTF.

This chain connects TRBV24-1 to TRBJ2-2, with D uncertain. Looked up from germline, CDR1 is KGHDR and CDR2 is SFDVKD. The CDR3 sequence is 17 residues long. The V end was cut by 5 bases, the J end by 6 bases, with 21 bases between. Written as DNA, the CDR3 is TGTGCCACCAGTGCATCTCTCCCAGGAACGGGTGCCGGGGAGCTGTTTTTT. Translated, it gives CATSASLPGTGAGELFF.

This chain joins TRBV6-2 or TRBV6-3 and TRBJ1-2; TRBD1 is a possible D gene (6 bases). The CDR3 loop spans 14 amino acids. V was shortened by 11 bases and J by 4 bases, with 20 bases between the two germline ends. The germline CDR1 and CDR2 sequences are MNHEY and SVGEGT. For the CDR3, the DNA is TGTGCCTCCGCGGAGCAGGGGCGAGGCTATGGCTACACCTTC. This gives the protein CASAEQGRGYGYTF.

There are many counts of this clonotype. The rearrangement uses TRBV7-3 and TRBJ2-5; the D gene is possibly TRBD1 (8 bases). Trimming cost V 1 base and J 2 bases, with 11 bases left between them. CDR3 length equals 15 residues. Looked up from germline, CDR1 is SGHTA and CDR2 is FQGTGA. The CDR3 spells CASSLNRGGQETQYF. The DNA of the CDR3 is TGTGCCAGCAGCTTAAACAGGGGGGGACAAGAGACCCAGTACTTC.